This T cell receptor (beta chain) is from a study of regulatory T cells after allogeneic stem cell transplantation (dated by TCRdb to 2017 to 2018). For the wider study: Patients were grouped by whether acute graft-versus-host disease developed within 100 days after stem cell transplantation. The regulatory T-cell TCR repertoire after allogeneic stem cell transplantation was compared between patients with and without acute graft-versus-host disease. Conventional CD4+ T cells defined as CD4+CD25+/-CD127+ were also sorted and TCR-sequenced for comparison in the study. Fluorescence-activated cell sorting was used to isolate CD4+CD25+CD127- regulatory T cells from patient PBMCs.

The CDR3 holds 15 amino acids from the cysteine to the phenylalanine. The germline V gene encodes CDR1 SGHRS and CDR2 YFSETQ. On this clonotype: Its antigen is not yet known. No DNA is shown, since the ends of the CDR3 on it are uncertain; the CDR3 is the one TCRdb lists.

TCRdb shows the sequencer as Illumina MiSeq. After the RNA was reverse transcribed with the SMARTer RACE cDNA Amplification kit, the TCR beta CDR3 region was amplified. The RNeasy Mini Kit was used to extract RNA from the sorted cells. TCR beta amplicons were sequenced using Illumina paired-end sequencing. On the study's bioinformatics: TCR repertoire analysis used MiXCR, VDJtools and the tcR R package. The inverse Simpson index served to quantify diversity, and clones were sorted into rare, small, medium or expanded bins based on their proportion of the repertoire. The raw public reads went through TCRdb reprocessing: fastp at Q25, MiXCR clone calling, in-frame beta chains kept. Identical CDR3 protein sequences are pooled into one entry, listed with their most common genes and DNA. The V and J calls shown here were made by TCRdb, not taken from the authors' results. For this sample there are thousands of distinct CDR3 sequences; over 95% appear just once. The ten largest clonotypes hold around 37% of the sample.

Beyond this particular receptor, the publication reports: No regulatory T-cell clones were found in all patients, and the number of sorted cells showed no significant correlation with the inverse Simpson index. In non-GvHD patients, the top 10 regulatory T-cell clones took up a significantly larger share of the repertoire, which suggests that presumably allo-specific protective clones had expanded. Because the patient sample size was small, the findings needed validation in a larger cohort. The regulatory T-cell TCR repertoire was less diverse and more focused in patients without graft-versus-host disease than in patients with graft-versus-host disease. Whether or not patients had graft-versus-host disease, conventional CD4+ T-cell repertoire diversity showed no significant difference.

The sample's time point, from its label and the paper: 30 days after allogeneic hematopoietic stem cell transplantation. At 30 days after allogeneic hematopoietic stem cell transplantation, peripheral blood mononuclear cells were collected from the patients. This specimen was sorted CD4+ T cells from blood (whether regulatory or conventional is not recorded), taken 30 days after allogeneic stem cell transplant. The source of this sequence is a human patient who had an allogeneic stem cell transplant, so the T cells may come from the graft donor. The sequence joins TRBV5-1 to TRBJ2-7; the table's D gene call, TRBD2, was not cross checked with the DNA. The CDR3 protein sequence reads: CANSLAAGYRCEPYF.